Following are 17 T cell receptor beta chains from one sample sequenced in a study of cytomegalovirus exposure and HLA in healthy donors. Primers for the PCR totalled 60 Vbeta and 13 Jbeta. Assay used: immunoSEQ multiplex PCR; TCRdb lists only in-frame clones, some missing. Among 100,000 to 150,000 clones, 81% were seen once, and the ten largest hold approximately 4%. The sequencing sample was made of PBMCs. The origin of the receptors is a man in his late teens or twenties in good health and CMV-seropositive.

The chain uses TRBV18 and TRBJ1-3, with 8 bases aligning to TRBD1. Germline CDR1 reads KGHSH; CDR2 reads LQKENI. The CDR3 loop spans 15 amino acids. The V segment lost 3 bases and the J segment 2 bases; nucleotides outside the gene matches: 3. CDR3 amino acids: CASSPATGAGNTIYF. The CDR3 region has the DNA TGTGCCAGCTCACCCGCGACAGGGGCTGGAAACACCATATATTTT.

The chain couples TRBV11-3 to TRBJ2-2; TRBD1 is a possible D gene (5 bases). Germline V lookup: CDR1 SGHNT, CDR2 YENEEA. The CDR3 has 16 amino acids. Trimming cost V 0 bases and J 0 bases, with 8 bases left between them. The chain's CDR3 is CASSLDPGTNTGELFF. For the CDR3, the DNA is TGTGCCAGCAGCTTAGACCCAGGGACGAACACCGGGGAGCTGTTTTTT.

The chain links TRBV2 to TRBJ2-5; TRBD1 agrees at 8 bases. The CDR3 is made up of 14 amino acids. The ends lost 4 bases at V and 10 bases at J; junction bases unmatched: 11. Germline assignment: CDR1 SNHLY and CDR2 FYNNEI. The CDR3 DNA sequence: TGTGCCAGCAGTGTAGAACCAGGGGGCGTCGGCCAGTACTTC. It translates to CASSVEPGGVGQYF.

The chain links TRBV19 to TRBJ2-7, with 10 bases fitting TRBD1. Germline values: CDR1 LNHDA, CDR2 SQIVND (reference sequence). The ends lost 5 bases at V and 2 bases at J; junction bases unmatched: 9. The CDR3 has 16 residues. Here the CDR3 DNA reads TGTGCCAGTAGTCAGGAGGACAGGGGGACCCCCTACGAGCAGTACTTC. It translates to CASSQEDRGTPYEQYF. Full variable domain (outside the CDR3, taken from reference TRBV19 and TRBJ2-7): DGGITQSPKYLFRKEGQNVTLSCEQNLNHDAMYWYRQDPGQGLRLIYYSQIVNDFQKGDIAEGYSVSREKKESFPLTVTSAQKNPTAFYLCASSQEDRGTPYEQYFGPGTRLTVT.

This chain uses TRBV4-1 with TRBJ2-7; TRBD1 matches 10 bases. The CDR3 is made up of 16 amino acids. The V and J ends lost 3 bases and 4 bases, in that order; junction bases with no gene match: 9. CDR1 is MGHRA and CDR2 is YSYEKL in the germline V gene. CDR3: CASSHLPGQGSYEQYF. The CDR3 DNA sequence: TGCGCCAGCAGCCATCTACCGGGACAGGGGTCTTACGAGCAGTACTTC.

The chain has TRBV6-5 and TRBJ2-7, with a possible D match to TRBD1 (5 bases). Trimming shortened V by 5 bases and J by 2 bases, and 13 bases separated the two germline ends. The CDR3 is made up of 14 amino acids. Germline assignment: CDR1 MNHEY and CDR2 SVGAGI. For the CDR3, the DNA is TGTGCCAGCAGTAAAGACAGAAGAGCCTACGAGCAGTACTTC. Amino acid sequence: CASSKDRRAYEQYF.

The J gene is TRBJ2-1, the V gene TRBV11-3, with 7 bases aligning to TRBD2. Germline values: CDR1 SGHNT, CDR2 YENEEA. Trimming at V came to 2 bases and at J to 7 bases, leaving 8 bases not matched to a gene. The CDR3 loop spans 15 amino acids. CDR3: CASSLSVGGPNEQFF. Here the CDR3 DNA reads TGTGCCAGCAGCTTAAGTGTGGGAGGGCCGAATGAGCAGTTCTTC.

The chain employs TRBV5-6 and TRBJ2-1; 8 bases are shared with TRBD2. This CDR3 is built from 17 residues. V trimming: 3 bases; J trimming: 3 bases; junction bases outside the gene matches: 11. Germline-derived CDR1 and CDR2 are SGHDT and YYEEEE. The CDR3 loop is CASSSDGLARLYNEQFF. CDR3 nucleotides: TGTGCCAGCAGCTCAGACGGACTAGCTCGCCTCTACAATGAGCAGTTCTTC.

The V and J genes are TRBV19 and TRBJ1-1; D is undetermined. V was shortened by 3 bases and J by 4 bases, with 12 bases between the two germline ends. The length of the CDR3 is 14 residues. Germline V CDR1 and CDR2: LNHDA, SQIVND (reference sequence). For the CDR3, the DNA is TGTGCCAGTAGTATGTTTGCGGCCGGCACTGAAGCTTTCTTT. Amino acid sequence: CASSMFAAGTEAFF.

V and J are TRBV30 and TRBJ1-1, with a weak D call TRBD1 (6 bases). Between the trimmed V and J ends, which lost 2 bases and 3 bases, there was a span of 22 bases. The germline CDR1 and CDR2 sequences are GTSNPN and SVGIG (reference sequence). This CDR3 is 17 amino acids long. The CDR3 DNA follows: TGTGCCTGGAGTCCCGCTACCAGGACAGCAAGGGACACTGAAGCTTTCTTT. This sequence encodes CAWSPATRTARDTEAFF.

This clone has just a few counts. V usage is TRBV2 and J usage is TRBJ2-5; TRBD1 matches 8 bases. The CDR3 is 15 amino acids. In germline, CDR1 is SNHLY, CDR2 FYNNEI. Trimming at V came to 4 bases and at J to 2 bases, leaving 6 bases not matched to a gene. CDR3 amino acids: CASSVGDRPQETQYF. Written as DNA, the CDR3 is TGTGCCAGCAGTGTTGGGGACAGGCCGCAAGAGACCCAGTACTTC.

This sequence joins TRBV7-6 and TRBJ2-2, with D uncertain. The germline V and J ends were trimmed by 6 bases and 5 bases, with 10 bases remaining between them. The CDR3 is made up of 13 amino acids. Germline loops: CDR1 SGHVS, CDR2 FNYEAQ. Here the CDR3 DNA reads TGTGCCAGCAGTACAGTACGGACCGGGGAGCTGTTTTTT. Protein: CASSTVRTGELFF.

The chain employs TRBV11-2 and TRBJ1-2; the D gene is possibly TRBD1 (5 bases). Looked up from germline, CDR1 is SGHAT and CDR2 is FQNNGV. V lost 5 bases to trimming and J lost 3 bases, with 10 bases between them. The CDR3 totals 13 residues. The CDR3 DNA reads as TGTGCCAGCAGCCCCCAGGGCTACTATGGCTACACCTTC. This gives the protein CASSPQGYYGYTF.

The rearrangement uses TRBV7-2 and TRBJ1-3, with TRBD1 as a possible D gene (5 bases). In germline, CDR1 is SGHTA, CDR2 FQGNSA. V was pared by 2 bases and J by 0 bases, with 8 bases between. The CDR3 has 15 amino acids. CDR3 amino acids: CASSLRGYSGNTIYF. The CDR3 region has the DNA TGTGCCAGCAGCTTACGGGGGTACTCTGGAAACACCATATATTTT.

The rearrangement joins TRBV11-2 to TRBJ2-2; TRBD2 matches at 10 bases. Trimming removed 3 bases from V and 5 bases from J; junction bases left unmatched: 9. Germline V gene sequence: CDR1 SGHAT, CDR2 FQNNGV. The CDR3 sequence is 17 residues long. In nucleotides, the CDR3 is TGTGCCAGCAGCTTTACTAGCGGGGCCCCCATAACCGGGGAGCTGTTTTTT. Translation: CASSFTSGAPITGELFF.

As to this clone: This same CDR3 is encoded by further DNA sequences in the sample. The chain uses TRBV10-1 and TRBJ2-3; TRBD1 matches at 10 bases. Trimming at V came to 7 bases and at J to 3 bases, leaving 1 base not matched to a gene. From germline, CDR1 is WNHNN and CDR2 SYGVQD (reference sequence). The CDR3 covers 13 residues. The CDR3 protein is CASMGQGTDTQYF. The DNA for the CDR3 is TGCGCCAGCATGGGACAGGGGACAGATACGCAGTATTTT.

The chain employs TRBV7-2 and TRBJ2-5, with D possibly being TRBD1 (6 bases). CDR1 and CDR2 from the germline V gene are SGHTA and FQGNSA. The ends were cut back, 5 bases at V and 5 bases at J, with 12 bases in the middle. CDR3 length: 13 residues. In nucleotides, the CDR3 is TGTGCCAGCAGCATACAGGGTTCGGAGACCCAGTACTTC. Its translation is CASSIQGSETQYF.